This T cell receptor (beta chain) came from a study of T cell repertoires in ileal Crohn's disease. On the study more broadly: Roughly 40% were active smokers at surgery; median disease duration was about 7.5 years. Thiopurines (around 10) or anti-TNF agents (roughly 17) were given postoperatively to about half. Study conclusions and caveats: Active smokers at surgery had more clonal expansions than non-smokers. Endoscopic recurrence occurred in every patient whose clonality exceeded 26.8%.

Data came from immunoSEQ multiplex PCR; TCRdb stores just in-frame clones and leaves some out. The repertoire holds fewer than 5,500 clones, around 86% seen once, with around 15% in the top ten. To note about this clone: Its antigen remains unidentified.

V was trimmed by 6 bases and J by 7 bases, leaving 15 bases between them. The CDR3 sequence is 13 residues long. Per germline, CDR1 MNHEY and CDR2 SVGAGI. The source material was ileal tissue. The TCR was taken from an adult with Crohn's disease. The chain joins TRBV6-5 to TRBJ1-2; possibly TRBD1 for D (5 bases). The CDR3, as DNA: TGTGCCAGCAGCCTTGAGACAGCGGGTGGCTACACCTTC. This translates into CASSLETAGGYTF.